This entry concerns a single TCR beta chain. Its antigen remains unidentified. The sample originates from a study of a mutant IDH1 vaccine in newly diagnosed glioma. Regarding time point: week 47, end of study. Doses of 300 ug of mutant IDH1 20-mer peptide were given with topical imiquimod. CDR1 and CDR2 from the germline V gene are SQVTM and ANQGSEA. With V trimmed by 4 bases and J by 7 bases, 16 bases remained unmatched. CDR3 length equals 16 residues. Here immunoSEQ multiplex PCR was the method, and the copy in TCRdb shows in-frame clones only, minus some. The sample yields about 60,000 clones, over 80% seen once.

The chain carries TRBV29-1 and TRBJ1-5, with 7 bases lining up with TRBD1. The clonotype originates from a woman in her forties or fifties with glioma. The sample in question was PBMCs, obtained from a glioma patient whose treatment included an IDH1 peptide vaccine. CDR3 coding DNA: TGCAGCGTTGTCGTTGCGGCAGGGGGTGGTTTGCAGCCCCAGCATTTT. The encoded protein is CSVVVAAGGGLQPQHF.